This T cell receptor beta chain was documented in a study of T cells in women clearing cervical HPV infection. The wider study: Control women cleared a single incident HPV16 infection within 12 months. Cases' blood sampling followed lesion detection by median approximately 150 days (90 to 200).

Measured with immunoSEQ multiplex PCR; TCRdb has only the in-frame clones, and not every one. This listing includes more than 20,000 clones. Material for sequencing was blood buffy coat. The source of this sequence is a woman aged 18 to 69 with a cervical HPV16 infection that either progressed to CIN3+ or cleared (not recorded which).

Partial CDR3 DNA: TGCAGTGCTTCACAGGGGGAGCCTGGAACAGATACG. Translation gives CSASQGEPGTDT. The whole CDR3 protein reads CSASQGEPGTDTQYF. The chain couples TRBV20-1 to TRBJ2-3; 8 bases agree with TRBD1. The CDR3 is cut off 3 residues early in the read; its end comes from the germline J gene. Germline V gene data show CDR1 as DFQATT and CDR2 as SNEGSKA (reference sequence). Germline trimming cut 5 bases from V and 3 bases from J; bases unmatched to any gene: 10. The CDR3 runs 15 residues.